Here is one T cell receptor (beta chain) with its context. The antigen remains undetermined. Some clones are missing from TCRdb's copy, which holds only in-frame ones; the method was immunoSEQ multiplex PCR. Here the sample spans approximately 500,000 clones, roughly 78% being singletons. The sample belongs to a study of shared clonotypes between healthy human individuals. Study background: Donors were a couple of women and three men aged 18 to 49.

Whole-study findings and limits: Blood was the only sampled material, and tissue repertoires likely differ.

The germline V and J ends were trimmed by 0 bases and 2 bases, with 10 bases remaining between them. CDR3 length equals 15 residues. Germline CDR1 is MNHNY and CDR2 is SVGAGI (reference sequence). Roughly 93 million PBMCs supplied genomic DNA for unsorted samples. This chain connects TRBV6-6 to TRBJ2-5; D might be TRBD2 (5 bases). This clonotype originated in a woman in her thirties or forties in good health. Some clones in this sample may be carry-over from other donors' samples. Sequenced material: PBMCs. The CDR3 DNA sequence: TGTGCCAGCAGTTACTCGGAGGCAGGACAAGAGACCCAGTACTTC. Protein product: CASSYSEAGQETQYF.